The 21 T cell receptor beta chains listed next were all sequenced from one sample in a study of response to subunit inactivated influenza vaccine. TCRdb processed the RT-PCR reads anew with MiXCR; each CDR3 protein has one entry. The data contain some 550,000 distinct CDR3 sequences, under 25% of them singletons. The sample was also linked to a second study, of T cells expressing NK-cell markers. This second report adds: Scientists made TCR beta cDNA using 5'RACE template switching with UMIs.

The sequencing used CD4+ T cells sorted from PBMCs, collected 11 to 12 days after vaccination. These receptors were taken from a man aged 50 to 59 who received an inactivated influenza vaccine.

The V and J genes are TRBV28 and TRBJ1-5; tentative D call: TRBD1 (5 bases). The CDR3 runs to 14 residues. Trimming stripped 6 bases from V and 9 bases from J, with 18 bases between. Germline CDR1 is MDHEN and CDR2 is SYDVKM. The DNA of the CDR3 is TGTGCCAGCAGCCGTAAGACCCGACAGCGGCCCCAGCATTTT. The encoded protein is CASSRKTRQRPQHF. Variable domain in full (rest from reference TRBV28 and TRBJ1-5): DVKVTQSSRYLVKRTGEKVFLECVQDMDHENMFWYRQDPGLGLRLIYFSYDVKMKEKGDIPEGYSVSREKKERFSLILESASTNQTSMYLCASSRKTRQRPQHFGDGTRLSIL.

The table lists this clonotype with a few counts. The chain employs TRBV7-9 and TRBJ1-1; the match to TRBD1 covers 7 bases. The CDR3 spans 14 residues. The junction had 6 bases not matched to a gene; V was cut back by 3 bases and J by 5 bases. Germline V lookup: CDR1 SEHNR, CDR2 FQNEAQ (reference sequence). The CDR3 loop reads CASSLTGTLTEAFF. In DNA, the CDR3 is TGTGCCAGCAGCTTGACAGGGACCTTAACTGAAGCTTTCTTT.

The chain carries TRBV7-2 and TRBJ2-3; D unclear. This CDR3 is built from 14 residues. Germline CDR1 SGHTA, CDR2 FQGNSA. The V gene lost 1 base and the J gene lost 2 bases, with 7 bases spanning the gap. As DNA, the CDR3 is TGTGCCAGCAGCTTAGTCCAGGTCACAGATACGCAGTATTTT. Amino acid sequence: CASSLVQVTDTQYF.

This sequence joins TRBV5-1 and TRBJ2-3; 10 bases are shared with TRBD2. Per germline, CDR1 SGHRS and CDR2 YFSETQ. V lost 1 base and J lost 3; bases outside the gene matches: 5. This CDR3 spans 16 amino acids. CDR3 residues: CASSLLAGAGTDTQYF. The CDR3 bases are TGCGCCAGCAGCTTGCTAGCGGGAGCCGGGACAGATACGCAGTATTTT.

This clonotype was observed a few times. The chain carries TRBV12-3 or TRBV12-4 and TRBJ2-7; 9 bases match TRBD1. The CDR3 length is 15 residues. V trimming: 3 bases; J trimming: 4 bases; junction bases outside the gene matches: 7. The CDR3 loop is CASSFGTGWTYEQYF. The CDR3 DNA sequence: TGTGCCAGCAGTTTCGGGACAGGGTGGACGTACGAGCAGTACTTC.

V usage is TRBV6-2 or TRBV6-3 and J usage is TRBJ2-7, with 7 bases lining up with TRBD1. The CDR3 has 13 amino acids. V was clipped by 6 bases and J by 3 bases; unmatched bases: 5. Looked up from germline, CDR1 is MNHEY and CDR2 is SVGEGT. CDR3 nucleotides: TGTGCCAGCAGACATAGACAGGGCTACGAGCAGTACTTC. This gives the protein CASRHRQGYEQYF.

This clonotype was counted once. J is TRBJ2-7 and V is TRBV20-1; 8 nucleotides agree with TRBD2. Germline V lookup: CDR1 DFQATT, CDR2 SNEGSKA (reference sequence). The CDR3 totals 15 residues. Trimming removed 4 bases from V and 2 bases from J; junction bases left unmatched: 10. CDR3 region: CSATGSGVPPYEQYF. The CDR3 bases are TGCAGTGCTACCGGTAGCGGGGTGCCCCCCTACGAGCAGTACTTC.

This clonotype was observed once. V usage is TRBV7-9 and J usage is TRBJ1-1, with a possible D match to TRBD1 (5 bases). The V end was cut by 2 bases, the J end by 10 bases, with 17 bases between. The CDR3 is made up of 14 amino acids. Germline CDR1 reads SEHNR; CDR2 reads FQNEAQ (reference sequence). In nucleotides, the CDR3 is TGTGCCAGCAGCTTACTTCAAGGGGAGTTTGTAGCTTTCTTT. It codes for CASSLLQGEFVAFF.

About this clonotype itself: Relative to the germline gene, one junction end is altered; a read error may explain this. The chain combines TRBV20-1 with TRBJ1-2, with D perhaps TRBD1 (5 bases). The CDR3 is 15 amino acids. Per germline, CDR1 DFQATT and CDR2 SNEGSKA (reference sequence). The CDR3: CSASPPSGQLYGYIF. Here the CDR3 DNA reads TGCAGTGCTAGCCCCCCGTCGGGGCAATTATATGGCTACATCTTC.

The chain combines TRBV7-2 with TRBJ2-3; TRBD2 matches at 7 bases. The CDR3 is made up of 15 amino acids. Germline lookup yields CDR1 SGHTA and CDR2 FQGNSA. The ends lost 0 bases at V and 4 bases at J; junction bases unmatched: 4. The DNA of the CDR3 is TGTGCCAGCAGCTTAGCGGTTACTAGCGCAGATACGCAGTATTTT. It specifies CASSLAVTSADTQYF.

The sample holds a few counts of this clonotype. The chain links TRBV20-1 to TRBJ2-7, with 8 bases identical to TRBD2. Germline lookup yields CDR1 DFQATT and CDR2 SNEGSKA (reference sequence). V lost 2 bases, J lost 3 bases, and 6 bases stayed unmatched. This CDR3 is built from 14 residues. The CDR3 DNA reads TGCAGTGCTAGATCAGCGGGAGAATACTACGAGCAGTACTTC. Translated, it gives CSARSAGEYYEQYF.

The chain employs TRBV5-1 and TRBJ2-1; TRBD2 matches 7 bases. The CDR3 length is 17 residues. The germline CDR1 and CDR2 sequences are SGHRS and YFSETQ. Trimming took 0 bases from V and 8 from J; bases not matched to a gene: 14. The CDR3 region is CASSLGPLVGRADEQFF. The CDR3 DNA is TGCGCCAGCAGCTTGGGCCCTCTGGTAGGGAGGGCCGATGAGCAGTTCTTC.

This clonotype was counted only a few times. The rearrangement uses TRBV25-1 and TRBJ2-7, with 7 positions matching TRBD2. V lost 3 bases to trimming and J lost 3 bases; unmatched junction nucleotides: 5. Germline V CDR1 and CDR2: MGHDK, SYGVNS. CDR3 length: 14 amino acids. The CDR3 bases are TGTGCCAGCAGTGAGATAGCGGGTGGCTACGAGCAGTACTTC. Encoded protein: CASSEIAGGYEQYF.

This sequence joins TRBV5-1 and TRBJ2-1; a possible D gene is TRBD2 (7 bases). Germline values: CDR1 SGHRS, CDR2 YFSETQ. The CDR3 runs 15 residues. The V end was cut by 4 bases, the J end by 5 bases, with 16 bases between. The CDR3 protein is CASSPGGGRDNEQFF. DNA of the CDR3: TGCGCCAGCAGCCCTGGGGGGGGCCGAGACAATGAGCAGTTCTTC.

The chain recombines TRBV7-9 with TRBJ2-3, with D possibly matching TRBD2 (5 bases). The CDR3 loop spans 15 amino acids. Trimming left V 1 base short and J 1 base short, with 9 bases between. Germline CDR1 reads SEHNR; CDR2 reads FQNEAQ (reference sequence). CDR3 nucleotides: TGTGCCAGCAGCTTAGAGAAGGGAGGCACAGATACGCAGTATTTT. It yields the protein CASSLEKGGTDTQYF.

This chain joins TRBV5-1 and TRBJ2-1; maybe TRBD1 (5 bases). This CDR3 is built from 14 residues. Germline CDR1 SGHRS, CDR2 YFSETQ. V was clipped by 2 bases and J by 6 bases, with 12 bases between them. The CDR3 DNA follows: TGCGCCAGCAGCTTAGGGGTTGCGTCCAATGAGCAGTTCTTC. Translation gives CASSLGVASNEQFF.

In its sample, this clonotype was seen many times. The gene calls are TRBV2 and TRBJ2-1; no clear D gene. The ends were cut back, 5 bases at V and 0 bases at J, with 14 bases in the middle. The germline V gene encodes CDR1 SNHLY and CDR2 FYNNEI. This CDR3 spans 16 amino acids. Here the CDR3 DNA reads TGTGCCAGCAGTCAGGTCTGGTTGAGCTCCTACAATGAGCAGTTCTTC. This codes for CASSQVWLSSYNEQFF.

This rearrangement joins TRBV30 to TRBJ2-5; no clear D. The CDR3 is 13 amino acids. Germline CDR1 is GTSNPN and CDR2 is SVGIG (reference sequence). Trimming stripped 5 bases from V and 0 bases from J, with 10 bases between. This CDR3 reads CAWSLGNQETQYF. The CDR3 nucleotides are TGTGCCTGGTCGTTGGGAAACCAAGAGACCCAGTACTTC.

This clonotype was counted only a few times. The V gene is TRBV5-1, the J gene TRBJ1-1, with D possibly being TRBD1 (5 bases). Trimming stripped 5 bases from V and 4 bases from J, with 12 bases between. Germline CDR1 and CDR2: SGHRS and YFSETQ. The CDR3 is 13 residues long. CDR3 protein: CASSSGHSTEAFF. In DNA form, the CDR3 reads TGCGCCAGCAGTTCCGGACACTCCACTGAAGCTTTCTTT.

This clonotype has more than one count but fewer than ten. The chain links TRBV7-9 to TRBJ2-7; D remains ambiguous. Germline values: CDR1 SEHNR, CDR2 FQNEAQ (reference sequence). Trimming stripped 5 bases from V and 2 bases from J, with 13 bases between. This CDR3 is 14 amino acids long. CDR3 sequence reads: CASSPTGLPYEQYF. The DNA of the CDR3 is TGTGCCAGCAGCCCCACGGGTCTCCCCTACGAGCAGTACTTC.

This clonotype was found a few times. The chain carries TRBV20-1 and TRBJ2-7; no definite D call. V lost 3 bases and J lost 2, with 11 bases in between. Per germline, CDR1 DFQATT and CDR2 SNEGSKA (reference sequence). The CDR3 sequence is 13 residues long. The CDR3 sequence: CSARASTPYEQYF. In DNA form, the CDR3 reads TGCAGTGCTAGGGCTAGTACCCCCTACGAGCAGTACTTC.